Listed below are T cell receptor beta chains from one sample, sequenced in a study of shared clonotypes between healthy human individuals. Profiling relied on immunoSEQ multiplex PCR, and the TCRdb table lists in-frame clones only, not all of them. The sample consists of 600,000 to 800,000 clones, 55% to 80% of them appearing once. Sequencing was performed on memory CD4+ T cells sorted from blood. The receptor source for this set is a woman aged 25 to 39 in good health. The CDR3 runs from the conserved cysteine through the conserved F or W. The D gene is left open where the match is weak. Clone size is stated in some rows and not others, as once, few, many or a class when expanded.

V gene	D gene	clone size	J gene	CDR3 protein	CDR3 DNA
TRBV19	TRBD2	-	TRBJ2-4	CASSIGPSGGNIQYF	TGTGCCAGTAGTATAGGTCCTAGCGGCGGAAACATTCAGTACTTC
TRBV5-1	-	-	TRBJ2-5	CASSPSGRLQETQYF	TGCGCCAGCAGCCCCTCCGGCAGGCTACAAGAGACCCAGTACTTC
TRBV10-3	TRBD2	-	TRBJ2-7	CAISGQGGLAGGSSYEQYF	TGTGCCATCAGTGGCCAGGGGGGACTAGCGGGAGGGTCTAGCTACGAGCAGTACTTC
TRBV5-1	-	-	TRBJ1-1	CASSFWGTEAFF	TGCGCCAGCAGCTTTTGGGGCACTGAAGCTTTCTTT
TRBV6-6	-	once	TRBJ2-7	CASRTTKGDRYEQYF	TGTGCCAGCAGAACCACGAAGGGGGACCGCTACGAGCAGTACTTC
TRBV21-1	-	-	TRBJ2-3	CASSKAQDRDTQYF	TGTGCCAGCAGCAAAGCGCAGGATCGAGATACGCAGTATTTT
TRBV28	-	once	TRBJ1-1	CASSLSGGVAFF	TGTGCCAGCAGTTTATCAGGAGGGGTAGCTTTCTTT
TRBV28	-	-	TRBJ1-1	CASRATAGRGAFF	TGTGCCAGCAGGGCGACGGCGGGGCGGGGTGCTTTCTTT
TRBV5-1	TRBD2	-	TRBJ2-7	CASSSGGTYEQYF	TGCGCCAGCAGCTCGGGAGGGACCTACGAGCAGTACTTC
TRBV6-6	-	-	TRBJ2-7	CASSQRQSSYEQYF	TGTGCCAGCAGCCAGCGGCAGAGCTCCTACGAGCAGTACTTC
TRBV5-1	TRBD2	-	TRBJ2-3	CASSHRASGSGTDTQYF	TGCGCCAGCAGCCATCGGGCTAGCGGGTCCGGCACAGATACGCAGTATTTT
TRBV5-1	-	-	TRBJ2-6	CASSTTPQAGANVLTF	TGCGCCAGCAGCACAACCCCTCAGGCTGGGGCCAACGTCCTGACTTTC
TRBV4-1	-	-	TRBJ2-2	CASSRGPEGTGELFF	TGCGCCAGCAGCCGAGGGCCTGAGGGTACCGGGGAGCTGTTTTTT
TRBV5-4	-	-	TRBJ2-7	CASMADTYEQYF	TGTGCCAGCATGGCGGATACCTACGAGCAGTACTTC
TRBV5-1	TRBD2	-	TRBJ2-7	CASSLGVSGEPYEQYF	TGCGCCAGCAGCTTGGGGGTGAGCGGGGAACCCTACGAGCAGTACTTC
TRBV30	-	-	TRBJ2-2	CAWSVSGSGELFF	TGTGCCTGGAGTGTTTCGGGTTCCGGGGAGCTGTTTTTT
TRBV6-1	TRBD2	many	TRBJ2-6	CATTGGAGANVLTF	TGTGCCACCACTGGGGGGGCTGGGGCCAACGTCCTGACTTTC
TRBV27	TRBD2	-	TRBJ2-1	CASSLTIGLAGDNEQFF	TGTGCCAGCAGTCTGACAATCGGACTAGCGGGGGACAATGAGCAGTTCTTC
TRBV19	-	-	TRBJ2-6	CASSSPGANVLTF	TGTGCCAGTAGTAGCCCTGGGGCCAACGTCCTGACTTTC
TRBV6-6	-	-	TRBJ2-5	CASSYSWGQETQYF	TGTGCCAGCAGTTACTCGTGGGGCCAGGAGACCCAGTACTTC
TRBV5-1	-	-	TRBJ2-2	CASSLLTRGAGELFF	TGCGCCAGCAGCTTGCTGACTAGAGGCGCCGGGGAGCTGTTTTTT
TRBV11-2	-	-	TRBJ2-7	CASSLAAGISYEQYF	TGTGCCAGCAGCTTAGCAGCAGGTATCTCCTACGAGCAGTACTTC
TRBV9	TRBD1	-	TRBJ2-2	CASSVAGQGAVDTGELFF	TGTGCCAGCAGCGTAGCAGGACAGGGGGCCGTCGACACCGGGGAGCTGTTTTTT
TRBV15	-	few	TRBJ2-3	CATSRGDTQYF	TGTGCCACCAGCAGGGGAGATACGCAGTATTTT
TRBV6-5	-	few	TRBJ1-5	CASSYSSGPGQPQHF	TGTGCCAGCAGTTACTCGTCAGGTCCGGGTCAGCCCCAGCATTTT